The 27 T cell receptor beta chains given below trace back to one sample, sequenced in a study of T cell responses to AZD1222 COVID-19 vaccine. Some clones are missing from TCRdb's copy, which holds only in-frame ones; the method was immunoSEQ multiplex PCR. The data hold roughly 150,000 clones, with approximately 90% observed a single time. The sample in question was peripheral blood, obtained on day 0 of AZD1222 vaccination. These receptors came from an adult in good health.

This clone was seen a single time. This chain joins TRBV28 and TRBJ1-1; D remains ambiguous. Germline lookup yields CDR1 MDHEN and CDR2 SYDVKM. Deletions cut 0 bases from V and 2 bases from J, with 10 bases between. The CDR3 covers 15 residues. CDR3 nucleotide sequence: TGTGCCAGCAGTTTATGGTCTAGCGGAAACACTGAAGCTTTCTTT. Protein product: CASSLWSSGNTEAFF. Supplemented by reference TRBV28 and TRBJ1-1, the full variable domain reads DVKVTQSSRYLVKRTGEKVFLECVQDMDHENMFWYRQDPGLGLRLIYFSYDVKMKEKGDIPEGYSVSREKKERFSLILESASTNQTSMYLCASSLWSSGNTEAFFGQGTRLTVV.

The V and J genes are TRBV11-3 and TRBJ2-1; TRBD1 might be the D (5 bases). Germline values: CDR1 SGHNT, CDR2 YENEEA. V was clipped by 3 bases and J by 0 bases, with 9 bases between them. This CDR3 has 15 amino acids. The CDR3 loop reads CASSFGQGSYNEQFF. The CDR3 DNA sequence: TGTGCCAGCAGCTTCGGTCAGGGCTCCTACAATGAGCAGTTCTTC. Based on the CDR3 plus reference TRBV11-3 and TRBJ2-1, the full variable domain is EAGVVQSPRYKIIEKKQPVAFWCNPISGHNTLYWYLQNLGQGPELLIRYENEEAVDDSQLPKDRFSAERLKGVDSTLKIQPAELGDSAVYLCASSFGQGSYNEQFFGPGTRLTVL.

This chain links TRBV11-2 with TRBJ2-7, with D unresolved. Trimming took off 0 bases at V and 7 bases at J, with 10 bases between the two ends. Looked up from germline, CDR1 is SGHAT and CDR2 is FQNNGV. The CDR3 extends over 13 amino acids. The CDR3: CASSLDAVGEQYF. The DNA of the CDR3 is TGTGCCAGCAGCTTAGATGCCGTCGGGGAGCAGTACTTC.

This chain connects TRBV12-3 or TRBV12-4 to TRBJ1-4; D is ambiguous. The length of the CDR3 is 12 residues. Between the trimmed V and J ends, which lost 11 bases and 8 bases, there was a span of 15 bases. As DNA, the CDR3 is TGTGCCTCCATCCGAGGAGGAGAAAAACTGTTTTTT. The encoded protein is CASIRGGEKLFF.

The gene calls are TRBV5-6 and TRBJ2-1, with unresolved D. V was clipped by 4 bases and J by 6 bases, with 8 bases between them. The CDR3 runs 12 residues. CDR1 is SGHDT and CDR2 is YYEEEE in the germline V gene. The CDR3 is CASSQTRNEQFF. CDR3 coding DNA: TGTGCCAGCAGCCAAACACGCAATGAGCAGTTCTTC.

The rearrangement links TRBV5-5 to TRBJ2-1; possibly TRBD1 or TRBD2 for D (5 bases each). Trimming stripped 0 bases from V and 0 bases from J, with 10 bases between. CDR1 and CDR2 (germline): SGHKS, YYEKEE (reference sequence). This CDR3 is 16 amino acids long. The CDR3 nucleotides read TGTGCCAGCAGCTTGGATTGGGACGCCTCCTACAATGAGCAGTTCTTC. This translates into CASSLDWDASYNEQFF. The complete variable domain, with remaining parts taken from reference TRBV5-5 and TRBJ2-1, reads DAGVTQSPTHLIKTRGQQVTLRCSPISGHKSVSWYQQVLGQGPQFIFQYYEKEERGRGNFPDRFSARQFPNYSSELNVNALLLGDSALYLCASSLDWDASYNEQFFGPGTRLTVL.

The rearrangement joins TRBV11-3 to TRBJ1-3, with D unresolved. CDR1 is SGHNT and CDR2 is YENEEA in the germline V gene. The CDR3 runs to 14 residues. Trimming removed 3 bases at V and 2 bases at J, with 8 bases between. The CDR3 loop reads CASSFAGTGNTIYF. The CDR3 region has the DNA TGTGCCAGCAGCTTCGCAGGCACTGGAAACACCATATATTTT.

V is TRBV18 and J is TRBJ1-1, with D maybe TRBD1 (5 bases). Germline V lookup: CDR1 KGHSH, CDR2 LQKENI. This CDR3 has 15 residues. V was cut by 6 bases and J by 1 base, with 15 bases left in between. In DNA form, the CDR3 reads TGTGCCAGCTCCACTGGAGGGGCTTCGAACACTGAAGCTTTCTTT. Its translation: CASSTGGASNTEAFF.

This chain joins TRBV10-2 and TRBJ1-2; 8 nucleotides align to TRBD1. This CDR3 has 14 amino acids. V lost 4 bases, J lost 3 bases, and 4 bases stayed unmatched. Germline V gives CDR1 WSHSY, CDR2 SAAADI. CDR3 loop: CASSGAGGDYGYTF. CDR3 nucleotides: TGCGCCAGCAGTGGGGCAGGGGGCGACTATGGCTACACCTTC.

The chain recombines TRBV19 with TRBJ2-3, with D perhaps matching TRBD2 (6 bases). The V end lost 3 bases, the J end lost 2 bases, and 18 bases lay between the germline ends. The CDR3 consists of 17 residues. CDR1 and CDR2 (germline): LNHDA, SQIVND (reference sequence). CDR3 residues: CASSMGLTPTTTDTQYF. For the CDR3, the DNA is TGTGCCAGTAGTATGGGACTCACCCCGACCACCACAGATACGCAGTATTTT.

CDR3 sequence reads: CASSLDADQPQHF. Here the CDR3 DNA reads TGCGCCAGCAGCTTGGATGCGGATCAGCCCCAGCATTTT. J is TRBJ1-5 and V is TRBV5-1; no reliable D call. V gave up 0 bases and J gave up 5 bases, with 6 bases separating them. The CDR3 sequence is 13 residues long. CDR1 SGHRS and CDR2 YFSETQ come from the germline V gene. The full variable domain, rest sourced from reference TRBV5-1 and TRBJ1-5, is KAGVTQTPRYLIKTRGQQVTLSCSPISGHRSVSWYQQTPGQGLQFLFEYFSETQRNKGNFPGRFSGRQFSNSRSEMNVSTLELGDSALYLCASSLDADQPQHFGDGTRLSIL.

This sequence joins TRBV30 and TRBJ1-6; no reliable D call. The CDR3 length is 12 residues. CDR1 and CDR2 from the germline V gene are GTSNPN and SVGIG (reference sequence). V lost 1 base to trimming and J lost 9 bases, with 7 bases between them. The CDR3 sequence is CAWSGESSPLHF. The CDR3 DNA follows: TGTGCCTGGAGTGGGGAAAGTTCACCCCTCCACTTT.

This chain links TRBV4-1 with TRBJ2-5; D is possibly TRBD2 (7 bases). This CDR3 contains 17 residues. Germline values: CDR1 MGHRA, CDR2 YSYEKL. V gave up 1 base and J gave up 5 bases, with 20 bases separating them. The CDR3 spells CASSQGGIPGGGETQYF. The CDR3 nucleotides are TGCGCCAGCAGCCAAGGAGGGATCCCGGGGGGCGGGGAGACCCAGTACTTC.

This chain uses TRBV19 with TRBJ1-1, with 7 bases identical to TRBD1. CDR1 and CDR2 (germline): LNHDA, SQIVND (reference sequence). The CDR3 has 13 amino acids. The trim removed 7 bases at V and 4 bases at J, leaving 6 bases unmatched. CDR3 coding DNA: TGTGCCAGTAAGCGACAGGGTGGCACTGAAGCTTTCTTT. Amino acids: CASKRQGGTEAFF.

This chain links TRBV7-6 with TRBJ2-3; D not resolved. Germline assignment: CDR1 SGHVS and CDR2 FNYEAQ. This CDR3 region has 15 residues. Trimming removed 0 bases at V and 0 bases at J, with 7 bases between. CDR3 nucleotide sequence: TGTGCCAGCAGCTTAGCGCGTACTAGCACAGATACGCAGTATTTT. Translation gives CASSLARTSTDTQYF.

V is TRBV6-2 or TRBV6-3 and J is TRBJ2-7, with D perhaps given as TRBD1 or TRBD2 (5 bases each). The CDR3 loop spans 16 amino acids. Germline V gives CDR1 MNHEY, CDR2 SVGEGT. The V gene lost 2 bases and the J gene lost 0 bases, with 14 bases spanning the gap. CDR3 DNA sequence: TGTGCCAGCAGTTACGTCGCCGGGGACCGCTCCTACGAGCAGTACTTC. Residues: CASSYVAGDRSYEQYF.

The gene calls are TRBV27 and TRBJ1-3, with TRBD1 matching over 12 bases. Trimming took 3 bases from V and 4 from J; bases not matched to a gene: 1. The CDR3 covers 15 residues. Germline values: CDR1 MNHEY, CDR2 SMNVEV (reference sequence). CDR3 sequence (DNA): TGTGCCAGCAGTTTGGGGACAGGGGGCGGAAACACCATATATTTT. It encodes CASSLGTGGGNTIYF.

The chain combines TRBV10-2 with TRBJ2-3; D remains ambiguous. This CDR3 spans 13 amino acids. Germline V CDR1 and CDR2: WSHSY, SAAADI. V lost 7 bases and J lost 4, with 12 bases in between. The chain's CDR3 is CASTPTGPDTQYF. CDR3 in DNA: TGCGCCAGCACCCCGACGGGCCCAGATACGCAGTATTTT.

The chain recombines TRBV28 with TRBJ1-4; tentatively, D is TRBD1 (5 bases). The germline CDR1 and CDR2 sequences are MDHEN and SYDVKM. There are 15 residues in the CDR3. Trimming took off 5 bases at V and 3 bases at J, with 13 bases between the two ends. CDR3 sequence: CASSDRDSANEKLFF. The CDR3 DNA sequence: TGTGCCAGCAGTGACCGGGACTCCGCTAATGAAAAACTGTTTTTT. The full variable domain, with the rest looked up from reference TRBV28 and TRBJ1-4, is DVKVTQSSRYLVKRTGEKVFLECVQDMDHENMFWYRQDPGLGLRLIYFSYDVKMKEKGDIPEGYSVSREKKERFSLILESASTNQTSMYLCASSDRDSANEKLFFGSGTQLSVL.

The chain couples TRBV6-1 to TRBJ1-1, with a possible D match to TRBD1 (6 bases). CDR3 length: 13 residues. V lost 2 bases and J 4 bases, leaving 8 bases between the germline ends. Per the germline V gene, CDR1 is MNHNS and CDR2 is SASEGT. The DNA for the CDR3 is TGTGCCAGCAGTGAACTGGGGGCCACTGAAGCTTTCTTT. This sequence encodes CASSELGATEAFF.

This rearrangement joins TRBV12-3 or TRBV12-4 to TRBJ1-2; tentatively, D is TRBD1 (6 bases). This CDR3 has 12 amino acids. The ends were cut back, 6 bases at V and 5 bases at J, with 10 bases in the middle. As DNA, the CDR3 is TGTGCCAGCAGACAGGGAGGGTATGGCTACACCTTC. Residues: CASRQGGYGYTF.

The CDR3 DNA reads as TGTGCCAGCAGTTTAAACGGCTCACCCCTCCACTTT. As protein: CASSLNGSPLHF. The V and J genes are TRBV27 and TRBJ1-6, with unresolved D. CDR1 is MNHEY and CDR2 is SMNVEV in the germline V gene (reference sequence). The V gene lost 2 bases and the J gene lost 10 bases, with 6 bases spanning the gap. This CDR3 spans 12 amino acids.

V is TRBV4-1 and J is TRBJ2-7; 12 nucleotides agree with TRBD2. There are 19 residues in the CDR3. CDR1 and CDR2 (germline): MGHRA, YSYEKL. Unmatched junction bases numbered 13, after V lost 1 base and J lost 3 bases. As DNA, the CDR3 is TGCGCCAGCAGCCAAGGCGGGGGACTAGCGGGCCCAAGGGGCTACGAGCAGTACTTC. It specifies CASSQGGGLAGPRGYEQYF.

This rearrangement joins TRBV27 to TRBJ2-7, with 7 nucleotides matching TRBD2. The CDR3 is made up of 13 amino acids. J was trimmed by 3 bases and V by 6 bases; bases with no gene match: 5. Germline values: CDR1 MNHEY, CDR2 SMNVEV (reference sequence). CDR3: CASRKRENYEQYF. Written as DNA, the CDR3 is TGTGCCAGCAGGAAGCGGGAAAACTACGAGCAGTACTTC.

The chain joins TRBV5-5 to TRBJ1-2; tentative D call: TRBD1 (5 bases). Germline V lookup: CDR1 SGHKS, CDR2 YYEKEE (reference sequence). Trimming stripped 6 bases from V and 8 bases from J, with 20 bases between. The CDR3 is 14 amino acids. In DNA form, the CDR3 reads TGTGCCAGCAATCCCGGGGACCTCCGCCCCGGCTACACCTTC. Translated, it gives CASNPGDLRPGYTF.

This clone was seen only once. The chain joins TRBV28 to TRBJ1-4, with a possible D match to TRBD1 (6 bases). V gave up 6 bases and J gave up 14 bases, with 13 bases separating them. Germline values: CDR1 MDHEN, CDR2 SYDVKM. The CDR3 covers 11 residues. The CDR3 DNA reads TGTGCCAGCAGGGTTCAGGGGATGCTGTTTTTT. It yields the protein CASRVQGMLFF.

The V and J genes are TRBV3-1 (or the pseudogene TRBV3-2) and TRBJ1-4, with TRBD1 as a possible D gene (5 bases). Germline assignment: CDR1 LGHDT and CDR2 YNNKEL (reference sequence). CDR3 size: 14 residues. Trimming took off 1 base at V and 8 bases at J, with 11 bases between the two ends. The CDR3 sequence is CASSQVQGREKLFF. CDR3 nucleotide sequence: TGTGCCAGCAGCCAAGTTCAGGGACGCGAAAAACTGTTTTTT.